Included here is one T cell receptor beta chain sequence, with context. What it binds is not known. It was CD45RO-negative cells, positively selected for CCR7, that made up naive CD8 cells, with terminally differentiated effector memory CD45RA+ cells excluded. Here immunoSEQ multiplex PCR was the method, and the copy in TCRdb shows in-frame clones only, minus some. The sample carries some 740,000 clones, over 90% recorded once. This sample was included in a study of shared clonotypes between healthy human individuals. Looking at the study overall: Every donor yielded three CD4 naive, three CD4 memory, two CD8 naive and one CD8 memory plate. Overall study results and limits: Clonotypes that were shared across a few donors made up about 4.5% of naive CD4 clonotypes.

The CDR3 has 15 residues. J was trimmed by 4 bases and V by 0 bases; bases with no gene match: 3. CDR1 is LNHNV, CDR2 YYDKDF, per germline (reference sequence). This chain links TRBV15 with TRBJ1-5; the match to TRBD1 covers 7 bases. The source is a man under 40 in good health. The specimen was naive CD8+ T cells sorted from blood. The DNA for the CDR3 is TGTGCCACCAGCAGAGATAGGGGACAGAATCAGCCCCAGCATTTT. Translated: CATSRDRGQNQPQHF.